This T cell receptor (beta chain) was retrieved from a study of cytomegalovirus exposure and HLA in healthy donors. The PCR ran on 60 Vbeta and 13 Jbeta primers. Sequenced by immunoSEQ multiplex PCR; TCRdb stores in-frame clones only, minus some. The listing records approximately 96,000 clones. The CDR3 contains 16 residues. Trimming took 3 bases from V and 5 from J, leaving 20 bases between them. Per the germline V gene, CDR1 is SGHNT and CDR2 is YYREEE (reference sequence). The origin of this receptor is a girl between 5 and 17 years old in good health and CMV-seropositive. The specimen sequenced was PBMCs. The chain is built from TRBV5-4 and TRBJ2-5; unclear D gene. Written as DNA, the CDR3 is TGTGCCAGCAGCTCTGTGGCCTCCACCGATTCGGAGACCCAGTACTTC. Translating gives CASSSVASTDSETQYF.